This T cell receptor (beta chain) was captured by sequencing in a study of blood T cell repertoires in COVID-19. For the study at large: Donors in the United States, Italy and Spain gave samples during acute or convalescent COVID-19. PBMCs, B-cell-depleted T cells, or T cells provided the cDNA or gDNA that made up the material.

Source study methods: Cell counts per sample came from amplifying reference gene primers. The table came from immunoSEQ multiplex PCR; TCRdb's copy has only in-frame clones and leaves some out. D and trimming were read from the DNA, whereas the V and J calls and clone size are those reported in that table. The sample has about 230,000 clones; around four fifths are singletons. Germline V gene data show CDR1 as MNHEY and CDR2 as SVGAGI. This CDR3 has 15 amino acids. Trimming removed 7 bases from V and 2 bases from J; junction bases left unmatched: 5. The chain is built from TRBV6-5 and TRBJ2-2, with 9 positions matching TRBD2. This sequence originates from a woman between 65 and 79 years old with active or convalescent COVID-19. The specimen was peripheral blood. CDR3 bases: TGTGCCAGCAAGGCGGGGGGGCATAACACCGGGGAGCTGTTTTTT. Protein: CASKAGGHNTGELFF.